This entry lists 29 T cell receptor beta chains sequenced from one sample in a study of blood T cell repertoires in COVID-19. TCRdb's copy holds only in-frame clones and misses some; the assay was immunoSEQ multiplex PCR. The table lists fewer than 350,000 clones, 85% of them singletons, with 1.9% in the top ten. The sequenced sample consisted of PBMCs or T cells enriched from blood (not recorded which). Source of these receptors: a woman in her twenties or thirties who had been exposed to COVID-19.

The chain carries TRBV29-1 and TRBJ1-2; unclear D gene. Germline lookup yields CDR1 SQVTM and CDR2 ANQGSEA. Trimming took 6 bases from V and 1 from J, leaving 9 bases between them. The CDR3 is 12 amino acids. CDR3 in amino acids: CSVAGLNYGYTF. DNA of the CDR3: TGCAGCGTCGCGGGCCTTAACTATGGCTACACCTTC.

This chain connects TRBV29-1 to TRBJ1-1; a possible D gene is TRBD1 (5 bases). V was cut by 1 base and J by 1 base, with 7 bases left in between. CDR1 SQVTM and CDR2 ANQGSEA come from the germline V gene. The CDR3 runs 13 residues. Here the CDR3 DNA reads TGCAGCGTTGAAGTGACAGCGAACACTGAAGCTTTCTTT. It translates to CSVEVTANTEAFF.

This clone was counted between two and nine times. This chain joins TRBV5-4 and TRBJ1-1, with 7 bases matching TRBD1. V shed 4 bases and J 7 bases; nucleotides not matched to a gene: 7. This CDR3 spans 13 amino acids. The germline gives CDR1 SGHNT, CDR2 YYREEE (reference sequence). The CDR3 loop is CASSPFRDSEAFF. In nucleotides, the CDR3 is TGTGCCAGCAGCCCTTTTCGGGACAGTGAAGCTTTCTTT. Looking up the rest from reference TRBV5-4 and TRBJ1-1 gives the full variable domain: ETGVTQSPTHLIKTRGQQVTLRCSSQSGHNTVSWYQQALGQGPQFIFQYYREEENGRGNFPPRFSGLQFPNYSSELNVNALELDDSALYLCASSPFRDSEAFFGQGTRLTVV.

The chain has TRBV7-9 and TRBJ2-7; 7 nucleotides match TRBD1. The germline CDR1 and CDR2 sequences are SEHNR and FQNEAQ (reference sequence). CDR3 length: 14 residues. The junction had 9 bases not matched to a gene; V was cut back by 6 bases and J by 4 bases. For the CDR3, the DNA is TGTGCCAGCAGTTCAACAGGGGATTTATACGAGCAGTACTTC. Protein product: CASSSTGDLYEQYF.

The chain uses TRBV4-3 and TRBJ2-7; the D gene is possibly TRBD2 (5 bases). V was trimmed by 1 base and J by 3 bases, leaving 13 bases between them. The CDR3 sequence is 15 residues long. In germline, CDR1 is LGHNA, CDR2 YSLEER. The CDR3 region is CASSQGRRSDYEQYF. CDR3 DNA sequence: TGCGCCAGCAGCCAAGGGAGGCGAAGCGACTACGAGCAGTACTTC.

The chain has TRBV20-1 and TRBJ2-6; 8 nucleotides match TRBD2. CDR3 length: 17 residues. Germline lookup yields CDR1 DFQATT and CDR2 SNEGSKA (reference sequence). V shed 3 bases and J 0 bases; nucleotides not matched to a gene: 7. CDR3 in amino acids: CSASGGTRISGANVLTF. CDR3 nucleotides: TGCAGTGCTAGTGGGGGGACTAGGATCTCTGGGGCCAACGTCCTGACTTTC.

The chain is built from TRBV19 and TRBJ1-4; 9 bases are a match to TRBD1. Germline CDR1 and CDR2: LNHDA and SQIVND (reference sequence). V trimming: 4 bases; J trimming: 5 bases; junction bases outside the gene matches: 5. CDR3 length: 15 amino acids. The CDR3 nucleotides are TGTGCCAGTAGTACACCGGGACAGGGAAATGAAAAACTGTTTTTT. Translated, it gives CASSTPGQGNEKLFF. Full variable domain (remainder filled in from reference TRBV19 and TRBJ1-4): DGGITQSPKYLFRKEGQNVTLSCEQNLNHDAMYWYRQDPGQGLRLIYYSQIVNDFQKGDIAEGYSVSREKKESFPLTVTSAQKNPTAFYLCASSTPGQGNEKLFFGSGTQLSVL.

V and J are TRBV11-2 and TRBJ1-2; D is unresolved. V lost 0 bases and J 8 bases, leaving 10 bases between the germline ends. Germline V lookup: CDR1 SGHAT, CDR2 FQNNGV. There are 13 residues in the CDR3. In nucleotides, the CDR3 is TGTGCCAGCAGCTTAGACCTCCCCGGGGGCTACACCTTC. Protein: CASSLDLPGGYTF. Full variable domain (remainder filled in from reference TRBV11-2 and TRBJ1-2): EAGVAQSPRYKIIEKRQSVAFWCNPISGHATLYWYQQILGQGPKLLIQFQNNGVVDDSQLPKDRFSAERLKGVDSTLKIQPAKLEDSAVYLCASSLDLPGGYTFGSGTRLTVV.

This sequence joins TRBV27 and TRBJ1-2; D is ambiguous. This CDR3 has 11 residues. From germline, CDR1 is MNHEY and CDR2 SMNVEV (reference sequence). V lost 4 bases and J 8 bases, leaving 8 bases between the germline ends. The CDR3 DNA follows: TGTGCCAGCAGTTCCGAGAAGGGCTACACCTTC. This encodes CASSSEKGYTF.

The rearrangement joins TRBV7-8 to TRBJ1-1; TRBD1 matches at 7 bases. V gave up 1 base and J gave up 4 bases; unmatched junction bases: 6. CDR1 is SGHVS, CDR2 FQNEAQ, per germline. The CDR3 loop spans 15 amino acids. DNA of the CDR3: TGTGCCAGCAGCTTAGAAGGGGGCAGGGTCACTGAAGCTTTCTTT. Translated, it gives CASSLEGGRVTEAFF. Full variable domain (missing parts from reference TRBV7-8 and TRBJ1-1): GAGVSQSPRYKVAKRGQDVALRCDPISGHVSLFWYQQALGQGPEFLTYFQNEAQLDKSGLPSDRFFAERPEGSVSTLKIQRTQQEDSAVYLCASSLEGGRVTEAFFGQGTRLTVV.

The V and J genes are TRBV7-2 and TRBJ1-4; 10 bases are a match to TRBD1. Germline CDR1 and CDR2: SGHTA and FQGNSA. Trimming cost V 4 bases and J 8 bases; bases outside gene matches: 10. The CDR3 runs 16 residues. The DNA for the CDR3 is TGTGCCAGCAGCTACACGCCGGACAGGGGGAACGAAAAACTGTTTTTT. Translated: CASSYTPDRGNEKLFF. Using reference TRBV7-2 and TRBJ1-4 for the parts outside the CDR3, the full variable domain is GAGVSQSPSNKVTEKGKDVELRCDPISGHTALYWYRQSLGQGLEFLIYFQGNSAPDKSGLPSDRFSAERTGGSVSTLTIQRTQQEDSAVYLCASSYTPDRGNEKLFFGSGTQLSVL.

V is TRBV27 and J is TRBJ1-2; maybe TRBD1 (5 bases). Trimming took off 6 bases at V and 7 bases at J, with 9 bases between the two ends. This CDR3 has 11 residues. Germline V gene data show CDR1 as MNHEY and CDR2 as SMNVEV (reference sequence). CDR3 DNA: TGTGCCAGCAGCGGGGGGGGTGGCTACACCTTC. As protein: CASSGGGGYTF.

The chain joins TRBV7-6 to TRBJ2-2, with TRBD1 as a possible D gene (5 bases). CDR3 length: 15 residues. V lost 2 bases, J lost 2 bases, and 9 bases lay in between. Germline loops: CDR1 SGHVS, CDR2 FNYEAQ. The DNA for the CDR3 is TGTGCCAGCAGCTTAACTGGACACAACACCGGGGAGCTGTTTTTT. Translation gives CASSLTGHNTGELFF.

V is TRBV2 and J is TRBJ2-1, with D possibly TRBD1 on 6 matching bases. The germline gives CDR1 SNHLY, CDR2 FYNNEI. The CDR3 is made up of 20 amino acids. The ends were cut back, 9 bases at V and 0 bases at J, with 30 bases in the middle. The CDR3 loop reads CARSLTGGEDGLPSYNEQFF. Written as DNA, the CDR3 is TGTGCCAGGTCATTGACAGGAGGTGAGGACGGGCTACCCTCCTACAATGAGCAGTTCTTC.

This chain connects TRBV28 to TRBJ1-1; 9 bases agree with TRBD1. The germline gives CDR1 MDHEN, CDR2 SYDVKM. This CDR3 is 15 amino acids long. The V segment lost 5 bases and the J segment 5 bases; nucleotides outside the gene matches: 9. CDR3 DNA sequence: TGTGCCAGCAGTCCCCCGGGACAGGGATGGACTGAAGCTTTCTTT. It translates to CASSPPGQGWTEAFF. The whole variable domain, remainder taken from reference TRBV28 and TRBJ1-1, is DVKVTQSSRYLVKRTGEKVFLECVQDMDHENMFWYRQDPGLGLRLIYFSYDVKMKEKGDIPEGYSVSREKKERFSLILESASTNQTSMYLCASSPPGQGWTEAFFGQGTRLTVV.

This chain uses TRBV6-2 or TRBV6-3 with TRBJ1-5; a possible D gene is TRBD1 (5 bases). V lost 5 bases and J lost 5, with 19 bases in between. Germline V lookup: CDR1 MNHEY, CDR2 SVGEGT. The CDR3 extends over 16 amino acids. The CDR3 loop is CASSRPWTDMDQPQHF. CDR3 DNA sequence: TGTGCCAGCAGTCGCCCTTGGACGGACATGGATCAGCCCCAGCATTTT.

The rearrangement links TRBV5-5 to TRBJ2-5; 9 nucleotides agree with TRBD1. The CDR3 extends over 15 amino acids. V trimming: 4 bases; J trimming: 5 bases; junction bases outside the gene matches: 9. In germline, CDR1 is SGHKS, CDR2 YYEKEE (reference sequence). The CDR3 bases are TGTGCCAGCAGCGCTACAGGGGGCTCACGGGAGACCCAGTACTTC. This codes for CASSATGGSRETQYF.

This clone showed up just a few times. This chain uses TRBV6-2 or TRBV6-3 with TRBJ1-2; D remains ambiguous. CDR3 length: 12 residues. The V gene lost 2 bases and the J gene lost 5 bases, with 6 bases spanning the gap. Germline V gene lookup returns CDR1 MNHEY and CDR2 SVGEGT. This CDR3 reads CASSYLSYGYTF. Written as DNA, the CDR3 is TGTGCCAGCAGTTACCTTAGTTATGGCTACACCTTC.

The chain joins TRBV9 to TRBJ2-3; TRBD2 matches 8 bases. Germline trimming cut 2 bases from V and 3 bases from J; bases unmatched to any gene: 5. CDR1 SGDLS and CDR2 YYNGEE come from the germline V gene. The CDR3 is 15 amino acids. Here the CDR3 reads CASSVPLAATDTQYF. The CDR3 DNA sequence: TGTGCCAGCAGCGTCCCACTAGCGGCAACAGATACGCAGTATTTT.

This clone was recorded once. The gene calls are TRBV3-1 (or the pseudogene TRBV3-2) and TRBJ2-7; a possible D gene is TRBD2 (5 bases). V was pared by 7 bases and J by 7 bases, with 11 bases between. Germline CDR1 LGHDT, CDR2 YNNKEL (reference sequence). The CDR3 consists of 11 residues. CDR3 in DNA: TGTGCCAGCACCGGACGCGGGGAGCAGTACTTC. Translation gives CASTGRGEQYF.

This chain links TRBV19 with TRBJ2-7; the match to TRBD1 covers 8 bases. Per the germline V gene, CDR1 is LNHDA and CDR2 is SQIVND (reference sequence). The trim removed 5 bases at V and 2 bases at J, leaving 5 bases unmatched. This CDR3 spans 14 amino acids. The CDR3 nucleotides are TGTGCCAGTAGTTTGGACAGGGAGACCTACGAGCAGTACTTC. It encodes CASSLDRETYEQYF.

CDR3 DNA: TGTGCCAGCAGTGACTCGGGCGGGAAGAATTCACCCCTCCACTTT. Translation: CASSDSGGKNSPLHF. This sequence joins TRBV6-4 and TRBJ1-6; unclear D gene. The germline V and J ends were trimmed by 0 bases and 7 bases, with 10 bases remaining between them. This CDR3 contains 15 residues. Germline-derived CDR1 and CDR2 are MRHNA and SNTAGT.

This chain joins TRBV5-6 and TRBJ1-1; no clear D. This CDR3 contains 13 residues. Per the germline V gene, CDR1 is SGHDT and CDR2 is YYEEEE. The V and J ends lost 2 bases and 5 bases respectively, with 10 bases between them. CDR3 nucleotides: TGTGCCAGCAGCTTCGAAGAGGGAACTGAAGCTTTCTTT. This translates into CASSFEEGTEAFF.

This clone was counted a few times. The V gene is TRBV2, the J gene TRBJ1-4; unclear D gene. Trimming took off 4 bases at V and 8 bases at J, with 11 bases between the two ends. The germline gives CDR1 SNHLY, CDR2 FYNNEI. CDR3 length: 13 residues. The CDR3 spells CASSAEFMEKLFF. The CDR3, as DNA: TGTGCCAGCAGTGCGGAGTTCATGGAAAAACTGTTTTTT.

The gene calls are TRBV29-1 and TRBJ1-2, with D unclear. This CDR3 spans 12 amino acids. V lost 5 bases, J lost 8 bases, and 15 bases lay in between. CDR1 is SQVTM, CDR2 ANQGSEA, per germline. The CDR3 bases are TGCAGCGTTTCCCACCCAGAACGAGGCTACACCTTC. Translated: CSVSHPERGYTF.

This clone turned up a few times. The chain uses TRBV6-5 and TRBJ1-3, with TRBD1 matching 7 bases. The CDR3 consists of 13 residues. Germline CDR1 and CDR2: MNHEY and SVGAGI. After removal of 7 bases from V and 7 bases from J, the junction contained 7 bases not matched to a gene. CDR3 region: CASMRQGENTIYF. Here the CDR3 DNA reads TGTGCCAGCATGCGACAGGGAGAGAACACCATATATTTT.

CDR3 coding DNA: TGTGCCACTAGCCGGGACAGGGTTAGCGAGCAGTACTTC. As protein: CATSRDRVSEQYF. The chain has TRBV24-1 and TRBJ2-7, with TRBD1 identical over 9 bases. Germline CDR1 is KGHDR and CDR2 is SFDVKD. This CDR3 region has 13 residues. Trimming took 10 bases from V and 6 from J; bases not matched to a gene: 9.

The J gene is TRBJ2-3, the V gene TRBV14; TRBD2 is a possible D gene (6 bases). This CDR3 comprises 16 residues. Germline-derived CDR1 and CDR2 are SGHDN and FVKESK. V lost 1 base and J 1 base, leaving 12 bases between the germline ends. The CDR3 reads CASSQVIGRRTDTQYF. CDR3 nucleotide sequence: TGTGCCAGCAGCCAAGTTATCGGGAGACGCACAGATACGCAGTATTTT.

The chain employs TRBV4-1 and TRBJ1-2; tentative D call: TRBD1 (5 bases). CDR3 length: 13 residues. Germline loops: CDR1 MGHRA, CDR2 YSYEKL. V lost 4 bases to trimming and J lost 3 bases, with 9 bases between them. In DNA, the CDR3 is TGCGCCAGCAGCCTTGGACAAGACTATGGCTACACCTTC. Translating gives CASSLGQDYGYTF.